This T cell receptor (beta chain) was documented in a study of cytomegalovirus exposure and HLA in healthy donors. Findings and caveats of the study: In vitro checks showed that a few CMV-associated chains really do target CMV antigens. In an earlier analysis, most TCR beta V segments were productive about 87% or about 30% of the time.

Germline CDR1 MNHEY, CDR2 SMNVEV (reference sequence). Trimming cost V 3 bases and J 2 bases; bases outside gene matches: 0. The CDR3 spans 14 residues. Primers for the PCR totalled 60 Vbeta and 13 Jbeta. TCRdb keeps only in-frame clones here, not all; method: immunoSEQ multiplex PCR. The sample records around 140,000 clones, about 80% being singletons. Donors consisted of healthy bone marrow donors. This clone showed up just once. Its antigen is unidentified. Sequenced material: PBMCs. This sequence originates from a man in his forties in good health and CMV-seronegative. This chain links TRBV27 with TRBJ2-7, with 11 bases fitting TRBD1. The CDR3 DNA is TGTGCCAGCAGTTTGGACAGGGGGCCCTACGAGCAGTACTTC. Translated: CASSLDRGPYEQYF.